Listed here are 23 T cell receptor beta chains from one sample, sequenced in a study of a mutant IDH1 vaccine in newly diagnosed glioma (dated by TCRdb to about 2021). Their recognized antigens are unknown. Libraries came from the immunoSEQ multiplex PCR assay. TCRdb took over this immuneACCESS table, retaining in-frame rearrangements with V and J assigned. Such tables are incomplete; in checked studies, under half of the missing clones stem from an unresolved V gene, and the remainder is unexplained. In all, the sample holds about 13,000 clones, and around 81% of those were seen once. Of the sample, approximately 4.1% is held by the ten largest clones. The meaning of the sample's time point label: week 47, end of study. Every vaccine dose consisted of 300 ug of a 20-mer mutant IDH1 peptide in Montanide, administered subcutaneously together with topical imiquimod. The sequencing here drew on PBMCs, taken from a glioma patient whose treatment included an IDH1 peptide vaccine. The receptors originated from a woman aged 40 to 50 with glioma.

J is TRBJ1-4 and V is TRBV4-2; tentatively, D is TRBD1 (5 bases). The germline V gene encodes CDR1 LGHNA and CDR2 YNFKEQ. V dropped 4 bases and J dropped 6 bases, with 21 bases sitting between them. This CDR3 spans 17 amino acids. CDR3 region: CASSLGSGGEDDEKLFF. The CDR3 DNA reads TGTGCCAGCAGCCTAGGGTCTGGAGGGGAGGACGATGAAAAACTGTTTTTT.

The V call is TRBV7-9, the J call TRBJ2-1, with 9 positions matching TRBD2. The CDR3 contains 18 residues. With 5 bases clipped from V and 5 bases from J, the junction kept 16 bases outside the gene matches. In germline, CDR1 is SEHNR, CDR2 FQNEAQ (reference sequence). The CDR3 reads CASSPGLARPRRDNEQFF. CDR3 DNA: TGTGCCAGCAGCCCGGGACTAGCTCGACCAAGGAGAGACAATGAGCAGTTCTTC.

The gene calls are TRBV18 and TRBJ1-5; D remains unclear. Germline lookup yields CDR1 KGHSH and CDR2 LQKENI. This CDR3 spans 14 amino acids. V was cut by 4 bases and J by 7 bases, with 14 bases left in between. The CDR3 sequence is CASSLDWRGQPQHF. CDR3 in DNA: TGTGCCAGCTCACTTGACTGGCGAGGGCAGCCCCAGCATTTT.

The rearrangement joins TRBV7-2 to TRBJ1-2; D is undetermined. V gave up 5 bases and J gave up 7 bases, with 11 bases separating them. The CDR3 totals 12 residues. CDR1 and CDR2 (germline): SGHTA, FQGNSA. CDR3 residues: CASSPVRLGYTF. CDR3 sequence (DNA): TGTGCCAGCAGCCCAGTAAGGCTTGGCTACACCTTC. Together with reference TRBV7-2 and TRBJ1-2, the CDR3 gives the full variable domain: GAGVSQSPSNKVTEKGKDVELRCDPISGHTALYWYRQSLGQGLEFLIYFQGNSAPDKSGLPSDRFSAERTGGSVSTLTIQRTQQEDSAVYLCASSPVRLGYTFGSGTRLTVV.

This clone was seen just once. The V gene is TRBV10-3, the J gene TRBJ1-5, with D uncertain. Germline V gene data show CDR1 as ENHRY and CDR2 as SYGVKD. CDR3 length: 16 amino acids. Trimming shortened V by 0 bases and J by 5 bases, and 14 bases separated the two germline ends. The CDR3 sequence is CAISESIPGGDQPQHF. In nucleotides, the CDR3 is TGTGCCATCAGTGAGTCGATCCCTGGAGGAGATCAGCCCCAGCATTTT.

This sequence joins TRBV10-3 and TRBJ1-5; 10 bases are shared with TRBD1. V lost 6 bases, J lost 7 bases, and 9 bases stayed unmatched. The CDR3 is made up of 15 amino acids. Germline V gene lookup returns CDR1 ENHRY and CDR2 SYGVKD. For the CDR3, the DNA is TGTGCCATCAGCTCAAACCGGGACAGGGGACAGCCCCAGCATTTT. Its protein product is CAISSNRDRGQPQHF.

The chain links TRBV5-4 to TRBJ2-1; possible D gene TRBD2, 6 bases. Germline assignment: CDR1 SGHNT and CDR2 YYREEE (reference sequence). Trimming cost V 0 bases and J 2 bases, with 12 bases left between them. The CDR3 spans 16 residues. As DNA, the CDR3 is TGTGCCAGCAGCTTGGGAACTAGCAGAACCTACAATGAGCAGTTCTTC. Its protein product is CASSLGTSRTYNEQFF.

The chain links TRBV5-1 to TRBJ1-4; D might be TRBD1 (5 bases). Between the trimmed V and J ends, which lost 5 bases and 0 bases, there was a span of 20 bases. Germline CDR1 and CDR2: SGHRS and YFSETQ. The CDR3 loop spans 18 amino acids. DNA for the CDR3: TGCGCCAGCAGGTCAGGGCAGGCCTACCAAACAACTAATGAAAAACTGTTTTTT. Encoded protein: CASRSGQAYQTTNEKLFF.

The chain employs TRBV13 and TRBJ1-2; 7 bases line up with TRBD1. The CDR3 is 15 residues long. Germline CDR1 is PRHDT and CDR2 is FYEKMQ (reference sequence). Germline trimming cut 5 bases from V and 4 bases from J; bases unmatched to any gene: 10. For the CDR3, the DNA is TGTGCCAGCAGCCTCTCCAGGGGGGATGGCTATGGCTACACCTTC. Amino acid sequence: CASSLSRGDGYGYTF.

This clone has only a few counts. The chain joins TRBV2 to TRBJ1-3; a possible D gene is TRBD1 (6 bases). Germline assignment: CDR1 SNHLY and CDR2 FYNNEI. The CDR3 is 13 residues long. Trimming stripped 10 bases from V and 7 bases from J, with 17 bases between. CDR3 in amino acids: CATGQPTSNTIYF. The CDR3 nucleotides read TGTGCCACCGGACAGCCGACGAGCAACACCATATATTTT.

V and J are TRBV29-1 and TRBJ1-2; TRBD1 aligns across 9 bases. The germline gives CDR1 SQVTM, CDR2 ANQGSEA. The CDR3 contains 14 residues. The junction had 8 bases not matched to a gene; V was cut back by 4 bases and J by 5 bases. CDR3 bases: TGCAGCGTTGCCCCGGGACAGGGTTATTATGGCTACACCTTC. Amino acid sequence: CSVAPGQGYYGYTF.

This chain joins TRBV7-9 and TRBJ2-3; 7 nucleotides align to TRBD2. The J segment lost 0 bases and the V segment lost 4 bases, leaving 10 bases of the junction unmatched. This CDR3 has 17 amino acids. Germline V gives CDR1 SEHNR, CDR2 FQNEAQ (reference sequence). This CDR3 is CASSSDSAGPSTDTQYF. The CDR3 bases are TGTGCCAGCAGCTCGGACTCAGCGGGACCTAGCACAGATACGCAGTATTTT.

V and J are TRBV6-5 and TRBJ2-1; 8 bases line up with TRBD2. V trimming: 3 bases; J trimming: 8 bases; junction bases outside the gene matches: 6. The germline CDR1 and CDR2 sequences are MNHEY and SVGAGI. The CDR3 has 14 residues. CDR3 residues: CASSYTGGRYEQFF. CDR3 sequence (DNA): TGTGCCAGCAGTTATACTGGCGGGAGGTATGAGCAGTTCTTC.

In DNA, the CDR3 is TGTGCCAGCAGTCTACCAGGTCCCCATGAGCAGTTCTTC. Protein sequence: CASSLPGPHEQFF. The chain links TRBV2 to TRBJ2-1; D remains ambiguous. This CDR3 is 13 amino acids long. Germline lookup yields CDR1 SNHLY and CDR2 FYNNEI. V was shortened by 5 bases and J by 8 bases, with 13 bases between the two germline ends.

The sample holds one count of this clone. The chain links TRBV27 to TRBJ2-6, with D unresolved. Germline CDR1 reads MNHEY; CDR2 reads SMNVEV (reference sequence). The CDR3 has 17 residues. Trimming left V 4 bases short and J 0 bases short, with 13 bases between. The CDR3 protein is CASSSDRVLSGANVLTF. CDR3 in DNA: TGTGCCAGCAGTTCAGACCGGGTCCTCTCTGGGGCCAACGTCCTGACTTTC.

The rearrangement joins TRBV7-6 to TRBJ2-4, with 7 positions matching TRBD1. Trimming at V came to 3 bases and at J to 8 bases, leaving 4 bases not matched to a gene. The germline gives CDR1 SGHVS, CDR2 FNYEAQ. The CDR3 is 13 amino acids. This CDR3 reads CASSFRQGDIQYF. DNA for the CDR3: TGTGCCAGCAGCTTCCGACAGGGTGACATTCAGTACTTC.

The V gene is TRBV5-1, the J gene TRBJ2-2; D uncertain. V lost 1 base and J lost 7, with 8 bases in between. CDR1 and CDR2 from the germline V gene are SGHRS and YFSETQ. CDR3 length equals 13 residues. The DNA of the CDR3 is TGCGCCAGCAGCTTGTGGGTTGACGGGGAGCTGTTTTTT. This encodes CASSLWVDGELFF.

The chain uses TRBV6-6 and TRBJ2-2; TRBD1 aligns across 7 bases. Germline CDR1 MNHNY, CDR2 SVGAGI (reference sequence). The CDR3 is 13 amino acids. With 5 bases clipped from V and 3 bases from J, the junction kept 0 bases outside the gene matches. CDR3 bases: TGTGCCAGCAGTGACAGGGACACCGGGGAGCTGTTTTTT. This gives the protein CASSDRDTGELFF.

The CDR3 nucleotides are TGTGCCAGCAGGGCAGGGGGTATGAGCTCCTACAATGAGCAGTTCTTC. Its protein product is CASRAGGMSSYNEQFF. The rearrangement uses TRBV28 and TRBJ2-1; 7 nucleotides match TRBD1. The CDR3 is 16 amino acids. Per germline, CDR1 MDHEN and CDR2 SYDVKM. The J segment lost 0 bases and the V segment lost 6 bases, leaving 8 bases of the junction unmatched.

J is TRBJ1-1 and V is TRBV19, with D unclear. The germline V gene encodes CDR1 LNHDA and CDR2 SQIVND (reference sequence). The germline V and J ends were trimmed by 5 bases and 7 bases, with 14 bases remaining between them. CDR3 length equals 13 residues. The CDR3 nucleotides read TGTGCCAGTAGTCCCGCAACGACCGGTGAAGCTTTCTTT. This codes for CASSPATTGEAFF.

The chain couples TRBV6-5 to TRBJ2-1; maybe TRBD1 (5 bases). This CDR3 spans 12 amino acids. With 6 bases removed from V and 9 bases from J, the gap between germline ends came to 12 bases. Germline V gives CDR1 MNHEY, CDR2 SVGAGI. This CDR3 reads CASRGRGSEQFF. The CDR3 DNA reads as TGTGCCAGCAGGGGGCGCGGCTCTGAGCAGTTCTTC.

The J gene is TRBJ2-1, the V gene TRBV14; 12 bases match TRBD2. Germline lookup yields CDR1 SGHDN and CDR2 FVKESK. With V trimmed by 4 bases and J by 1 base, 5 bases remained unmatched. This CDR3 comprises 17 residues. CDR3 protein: CASSLRGTSGSYNEQFF. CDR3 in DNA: TGTGCCAGCAGCCTACGTGGGACTAGCGGGTCCTACAATGAGCAGTTCTTC.

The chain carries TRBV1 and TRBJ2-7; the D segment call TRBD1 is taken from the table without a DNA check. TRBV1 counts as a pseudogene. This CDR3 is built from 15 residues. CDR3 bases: TGCACCAGCAGCCAAGATTTGGGGCCCAGCTACGAGCAGTACTTC. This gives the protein CTSSQDLGPSYEQYF.